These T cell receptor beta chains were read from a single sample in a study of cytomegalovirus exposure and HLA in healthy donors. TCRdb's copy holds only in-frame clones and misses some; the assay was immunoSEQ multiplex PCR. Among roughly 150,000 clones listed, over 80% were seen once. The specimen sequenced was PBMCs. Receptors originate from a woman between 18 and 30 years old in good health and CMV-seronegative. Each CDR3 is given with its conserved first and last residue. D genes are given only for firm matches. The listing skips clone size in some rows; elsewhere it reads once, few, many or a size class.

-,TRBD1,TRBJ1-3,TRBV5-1,CASSLQGVYSSGNTIYF,TGCGCCAGCAGCTTGCAGGGGGTATATTCCTCTGGAAACACCATATATTTT
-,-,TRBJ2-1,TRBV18,CASSPGSLGEQFF,TGTGCCAGCTCACCAGGGAGTTTAGGTGAGCAGTTCTTC
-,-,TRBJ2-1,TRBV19,CASSTGVRSYNEQFF,TGTGCCAGTAGTACCGGTGTACGCTCCTACAATGAGCAGTTCTTC
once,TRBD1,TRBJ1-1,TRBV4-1,CASSPWDSGGDTEAFF,TGCGCCAGCAGCCCCTGGGACAGCGGTGGGGACACTGAAGCTTTCTTT
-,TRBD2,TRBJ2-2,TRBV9,CASAGGDGELFF,TGTGCCAGCGCGGGGGGGGACGGGGAGCTGTTTTTT
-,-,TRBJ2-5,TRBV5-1,CASSLLGLPQETQYF,TGCGCCAGCAGCCTTCTAGGACTTCCCCAAGAGACCCAGTACTTC
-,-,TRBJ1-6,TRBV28,CASSHQIGANNSPLHF,TGTGCCAGCAGCCACCAGATAGGAGCTAATAATTCACCCCTCCACTTT
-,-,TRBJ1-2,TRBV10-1,CASSDDTARGYTF,TGCGCCAGCAGTGATGACACCGCGCGTGGCTACACCTTC
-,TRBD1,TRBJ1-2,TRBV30,CAWSGTIMTGVGYTF,TGTGCCTGGAGTGGAACTATAATGACAGGGGTTGGCTACACCTTC
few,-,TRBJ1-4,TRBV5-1,CASSWGGFRNYATNEKLFF,TGCGCCAGCAGCTGGGGGGGGTTCAGGAATTATGCAACTAATGAAAAACTGTTTTTT
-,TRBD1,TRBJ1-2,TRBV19,CASAGQHYGYTF,TGTGCCAGCGCGGGACAGCACTATGGCTACACCTTC
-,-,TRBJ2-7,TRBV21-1,CASSEIATGSYEQYF,TGTGCCAGCAGCGAAATAGCGACAGGGTCCTACGAGCAGTACTTC
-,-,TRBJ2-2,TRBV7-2,CTSRTGSRTGELFF,TGTACCAGCAGGACCGGGAGTCGCACCGGGGAGCTGTTTTTT
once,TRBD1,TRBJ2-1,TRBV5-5,CASSLVPGQGYNNEQFF,TGTGCCAGCAGCTTGGTTCCGGGACAGGGCTACAACAATGAGCAGTTCTTC
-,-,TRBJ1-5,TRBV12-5,CASGLLANQPQHF,TGTGCTAGTGGTTTGTTGGCCAATCAGCCCCAGCATTTT
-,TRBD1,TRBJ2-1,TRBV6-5,CASSPRTGLRNEQFF,TGTGCCAGCAGTCCCAGGACAGGGTTGCGCAATGAGCAGTTCTTC
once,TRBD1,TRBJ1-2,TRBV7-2,CASSLAGTGVNGYTF,TGTGCCAGCAGCTTAGCGGGGACAGGGGTGAATGGCTACACCTTC
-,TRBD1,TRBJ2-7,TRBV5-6,CASSLGQGAYEQYF,TGTGCCAGCAGCTTGGGGCAGGGGGCCTACGAGCAGTACTTC
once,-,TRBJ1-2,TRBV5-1,CASSLSTESNYGYTF,TGCGCCAGCAGCTTGTCGACAGAATCTAACTATGGCTACACCTTC
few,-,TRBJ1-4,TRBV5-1,CASSFFSLRGTNEKLFF,TGCGCCAGCAGCTTCTTCTCCCTCAGGGGAACTAATGAAAAACTGTTTTTT
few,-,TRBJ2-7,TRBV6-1,CATHREQYF,TGTGCCACCCACCGGGAGCAGTACTTC
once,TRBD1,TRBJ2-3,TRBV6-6,CASRGTGGQDTQYF,TGTGCCAGCAGGGGAACAGGGGGCCAAGATACGCAGTATTTT
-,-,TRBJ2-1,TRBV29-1,CSVDGQGGSYNEQFF,TGCAGCGTTGACGGACAGGGAGGGTCCTACAATGAGCAGTTCTTC
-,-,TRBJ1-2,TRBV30,CAWNHPRGYTF,TGTGCCTGGAATCACCCGCGTGGCTACACCTTC
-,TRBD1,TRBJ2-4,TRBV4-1,CASSQGRQGEPILAKNIQYF,TGCGCCAGCAGCCAAGGGCGACAGGGCGAGCCCATATTAGCCAAAAACATTCAGTACTTC
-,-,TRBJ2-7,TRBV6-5,CASSLGGETYEQYF,TGTGCCAGCAGCCTAGGAGGGGAGACCTACGAGCAGTACTTC
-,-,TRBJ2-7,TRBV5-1,CASSLEGGRGEQYF,TGCGCCAGCAGCTTGGAAGGGGGAAGGGGCGAGCAGTACTTC
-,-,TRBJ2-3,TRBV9,CASGDLRGSDTQYF,TGTGCCAGCGGGGACCTCAGGGGTTCAGATACGCAGTATTTT
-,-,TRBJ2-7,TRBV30,CAWTPDNRYEQYF,TGTGCCTGGACCCCAGACAACCGGTACGAGCAGTACTTC